The clone carrying this TCR beta chain was counted at least ten times. With 4 bases clipped from V and 2 bases from J, the junction kept 5 bases outside the gene matches. CDR1 and CDR2 from the germline V gene are SEHNR and FQNEAQ (reference sequence). The CDR3 runs to 14 residues. Time point denoted: persistent/refractory GD, antithyroid drugs over 5 years with positive TRAb. From PBMCs, RNA was extracted and then used to make the TCR library. The authors built TCR beta libraries using iRepertoire HTBI primers and Arm-PCR of CDR3 regions. Via MiXCR, TCRdb re-called the multiplex PCR reads, giving one row per CDR3 protein. Of more than 300,000 distinct CDR3 sequences listed, around 23% are singletons. The source of the sample is a study of regulatory T cells in long-lasting Graves disease. Across the whole study: A definition of persistent Graves' disease required over 5 years of antithyroid drugs plus positive TSH receptor antibodies.

The clonotype originates from a woman aged 40 to 50 with Graves disease. The specimen comprised peripheral blood mononuclear cells (PBMCs), sampled when the disease was refractory, from a patient treated with antithyroid drugs. This rearrangement joins TRBV7-9 to TRBJ2-7, with 7 positions matching TRBD1. The CDR3 here is CASSSRDSAYEQYF. As DNA, the CDR3 is TGTGCCAGCAGCTCTCGGGACAGTGCCTACGAGCAGTACTTC.